The TCR beta chain under discussion was sequenced for a study of blood T cell repertoires in COVID-19 (dated by TCRdb to the early 2020s). Looking at the study overall: Samples covering the acute and convalescent phases of COVID-19 were provided by collaborators in the United States, Italy and Spain. The material from the prospective study consisted of cDNA or gDNA derived from T cells, B-cell-depleted T cells, or PBMCs. Subjects who had been exposed to COVID-19, were actively infected with it, or had recovered from it provided the deeply sampled blood TCRbeta repertoires that made up the dataset. The repertoires were made available in a free public database intended to serve as a resource for research on the immune response to SARS-CoV-2. The samples were drawn from two sources: the first 160 participants of the ongoing ImmuneRACE study, and some 1,300 subjects contributed by 6 global collaborators. Sample metadata almost always included a de-identified subject ID, COVID-19 status, age in years and sex. Where available, HLA class I and class II types were obtained from metadata supplied by the sample provider rather than from assay-based typing.

On this clone: Its antigen is not yet known. Base-call qualities are not available, and no considerably larger clone is one nucleotide away.

The investigation overall reported the following: The quantity of clinical and demographic metadata differed by source and by participant and was supplied without curation.

The collaborating institutions used their own protocols to collect whole blood in K2EDTA tubes. For TCRbeta analysis, collaborator samples were shipped as frozen whole blood, as isolated PBMCs, or as DNA extracted from either sample type. V is cut by 4 bases and J by 1 base, and the space between the germline ends is 14 bases. The germline V gene (reference sequence) supplies CDR1 MNHEY and CDR2 SMNVEV. The CDR3 runs 15 residues from the cysteine to the phenylalanine. The DNA shown is the 45-base CDR3, in frame from base 1. TCRbeta CDR3 regions were amplified from genomic DNA using the immunoSEQ Assay, a bias-controlled multiplex PCR. The authors processed their data as follows. The number of nucleated cells in each sample was estimated from the amplification of reference gene primers within the assay. Sequence reads were collapsed and filtered to measure the absolute abundance of every unique TCRbeta CDR3 rearrangement. Productive Simpson clonality was computed per sample as the square root of Simpson's diversity index over productive rearrangements. This is the immuneACCESS table as TCRdb keeps it, with only in-frame sequences that have V and J called. A part of the clones is gone; compared with another copy, unresolved V genes explain less than half, and the rest is unexplained. V, J and clone size reflect that table, while D and trimming were determined from the DNA. The sample profile shows almost 200,000 clones; around 85% of them were found once. About 0.72% of the sample is held by the ten biggest clonotypes.

This receptor was identified in a woman aged 70-85 years with acute or convalescent COVID-19. Recombination connected TRBV27 to TRBJ2-7; a tentative D match to TRBD1 spans 5 bases. Specimen: peripheral blood. The CDR3: CASSSNARASYEQYF. The DNA is as follows: TGTGCCAGCAGTTCGAATGCCAGGGCTTCCTACGAGCAGTACTTC.